There are a few counts of the clone carrying this TCR beta chain. Its antigen is unknown. The CDR3 covers 12 residues. Looked up from germline, CDR1 is DFQATT and CDR2 is SNEGSKA (reference sequence). V was cut by 1 base and J by 9 bases, with 11 bases left in between. The CDR3 regions of TCR beta were amplified from RNA transcripts. TCR CDR3 regions were first amplified by RT-PCR with HTBI primers. Using its own MiXCR run on the multiplex PCR reads, TCRdb lists one record per CDR3 protein. Seen here are 300,000 to 450,000 distinct CDR3 sequences, 14% observed once, and the top ten hold around a fifth. The entry originates in a study of T cells in Graves' hyperthyroidism and ophthalmopathy. Study summary: Peripheral blood samples were taken at initial diagnosis, prior to any treatment.

Whole-study findings and limits: Among thyroid clonotypes expanded above 0.001, most also appeared in blood.

V gene TRBV20-1 combines with J gene TRBJ2-3; possibly TRBD2 for D (5 bases). The TCR comes from a woman aged 30 to 39 with Graves' ophthalmopathy. The sample comprised blood. This CDR3 reads CSARGVGETQYF. CDR3 sequence (DNA): TGCAGTGCTAGAGGTGTTGGGGAGACGCAGTATTTT.